This TCR beta chain comes out of a study of blood T cell repertoires in COVID-19. Enrolment of Seattle patients took place during active infection, and they were followed longitudinally. The repertoire was sequenced with immunoSEQ multiplex PCR; TCRdb's copy has only in-frame clones and lacks some. The profile shows around 180,000 clones, about 81% of them singletons. Per germline, CDR1 SGHKS and CDR2 YYEKEE (reference sequence). The V segment lost 0 bases and the J segment 2 bases; nucleotides outside the gene matches: 1. This CDR3 is 15 amino acids long. The chain uses TRBV5-5 and TRBJ2-1, with TRBD2 matching 8 bases. Input material: peripheral blood. This sequence was found in an elderly woman with COVID-19, enrolled during active disease. CDR3 DNA: TGTGCCAGCAGCTTGGGAGCGGGAGCCTACAATGAGCAGTTCTTC. It encodes CASSLGAGAYNEQFF. The full variable domain, rest sourced from reference TRBV5-5 and TRBJ2-1, is DAGVTQSPTHLIKTRGQQVTLRCSPISGHKSVSWYQQVLGQGPQFIFQYYEKEERGRGNFPDRFSARQFPNYSSELNVNALLLGDSALYLCASSLGAGAYNEQFFGPGTRLTVL.